A selection of T cell receptor beta chains follows, all from one sample in a study of blood T cells in healthy people across ages. TCRdb independently ran MiXCR on the 5' RACE reads; one entry per CDR3 protein. The sample records roughly 1,300,000 distinct CDR3 sequences, 59% being singletons. The specimen sequenced was blood. The receptors come from a man aged 18 to 35 in good health. Both conserved end residues are part of each CDR3. D genes are given only for firm matches. A clone size is listed for some rows: how often the clone was seen (once, few, many), or a class if it is expanded.

>TRBV29-1|NA|TRBJ2-1|TRBD2
TGCAGCGTTCCGGGACTAACAAGAAATGAGCAGTTCTTC
CSVPGLTRNEQFF
>TRBV9|few|TRBJ2-3|TRBD2
TGTGCCAGCAGCGTTACCGGGACTAACACAGATACGCAGTATTTT
CASSVTGTNTDTQYF
>TRBV2|few|TRBJ2-5|NA
TGTGCCACCACTGAGGAATCTAGCTGGGAGACCCAGTACTTC
CATTEESSWETQYF
>TRBV5-1|few|TRBJ2-6|TRBD1
TGCGCCAGCAGCTGGGGACAGTCCCTCTCTGGGGCCAACGTCCTGACTTTC
CASSWGQSLSGANVLTF
>TRBV7-9|NA|TRBJ2-7|NA
TGTGCCAGCAGCTCTACCGACATGATTCCTAAATCATGGGGGAACTACGAGCAGTACTTC
CASSSTDMIPKSWGNYEQYF
>TRBV25-1|NA|TRBJ1-1|TRBD1
TGTGCCAGCAGTCCAGGACAGGGGATAGCTGAGGCTTTCTTT
CASSPGQGIAEAFF
>TRBV28|NA|TRBJ2-1|TRBD2
TGTGCCAGCCTGTCGCTAGCGGGTATAGGGGGTGAGCAGTTCTTC
CASLSLAGIGGEQFF
>TRBV7-9|NA|TRBJ2-1|TRBD1
TGTGCCAGCAGCTCCGGACAGGGGAAAAATGAGCAGTTCTTC
CASSSGQGKNEQFF
>TRBV12-3/TRBV12-4|NA|TRBJ1-2|NA
TGTGCCAGCAGTAAGGCCGGGGCGCCCGGTGGCTACACCTTC
CASSKAGAPGGYTF
>TRBV9|NA|TRBJ1-1|NA
TGTGCCAGCACCCGTAGCGGGGGGATGAACACTGAAGCTTTCTTT
CASTRSGGMNTEAFF
>TRBV6-2/TRBV6-3|NA|TRBJ2-7|TRBD1
TGTGCCAGCCAGGGGGCAGATTTGTACGAGCAGTACTTC
CASQGADLYEQYF
>TRBV27|NA|TRBJ2-7|TRBD1
TGTGCCAGCAGTTCACGACCGGGACAGGGAACTGAGCAGTACTTC
CASSSRPGQGTEQYF
>TRBV27|NA|TRBJ1-6|NA
TGTGCCAGCACGGAGTGGACAGTAAATTCACCCCTCCACTTT
CASTEWTVNSPLHF
>TRBV5-4|NA|TRBJ2-1|NA
TGTGCCAGCAGCACCATGGGGAAAGACTATGAGCAGTTCTTC
CASSTMGKDYEQFF
>TRBV27|NA|TRBJ1-4|NA
TGTGCCAGCAGTTTAGCGCCCACAGGGTACGACCCAGAAAAACTGTTTTTT
CASSLAPTGYDPEKLFF
>TRBV12-3/TRBV12-4|NA|TRBJ1-6|TRBD1
TGTGCCAGCAGAGTGACAGGGTATAATTCACCCCTCCACTTT
CASRVTGYNSPLHF
>TRBV9|NA|TRBJ2-1|TRBD2
TGTGCCAGCAGCCCAAGGGGCGGGGGTATCAATGAGCAGTTCTTC
CASSPRGGGINEQFF
>TRBV3-1|NA|TRBJ1-1|NA
TGTGCCAGCAGCCCCGGGGACACGATGAACACTGAAGCTTTCTTT
CASSPGDTMNTEAFF
>TRBV7-2|few|TRBJ1-5|NA
TGTGCCAGCAGCCTAGGTTCGGTCTATAGCAATCAGCCCCAGCATTTT
CASSLGSVYSNQPQHF
>TRBV5-1|NA|TRBJ1-4|NA
TGCGCCAGCAGCGTCAATCCAGGGCTGAGAAGTGAAAAACTGTTTTTT
CASSVNPGLRSEKLFF
>TRBV7-9|NA|TRBJ2-3|NA
TGTGCCGGCAGGTTTGCTAGCACAGATACGCAGTATTTT
CAGRFASTDTQYF
>TRBV7-2|NA|TRBJ2-1|TRBD2
TGTGCCAGCAGCCAGACTAGCGGGAATTACAATGAGCAGTTCTTC
CASSQTSGNYNEQFF
>TRBV6-2/TRBV6-3|NA|TRBJ1-1|NA
TGTGCCAGCAGCCGCTATAACACTGAAGCTTTCTTT
CASSRYNTEAFF
>TRBV20-1|NA|TRBJ2-1|NA
TGCAGTGCTAGAAATCCGGGACACAACAATGAGCAGTTCTTC
CSARNPGHNNEQFF
>TRBV5-4|few|TRBJ1-2|NA
TGTGCCAGCAGCTTGGCCAGGGGAAACGGAGTTGGTGGCTACACCTTC
CASSLARGNGVGGYTF
>TRBV20-1|few|TRBJ2-7|NA
TGCAGTGCTAGTCGAGATCTAACCTACGAGCAGTACTTC
CSASRDLTYEQYF
>TRBV25-1|once|TRBJ1-1|NA
TGTGCCAGCAGTGAAAAAGGCGCAGGGCTGGTAGGGGAAGCTTTCTTT
CASSEKGAGLVGEAFF
>TRBV4-3|NA|TRBJ2-1|NA
TGCGTCAGCAGCCCCCAAACGGACATCTACAATGAGCAGTTCTTC
CVSSPQTDIYNEQFF
>TRBV29-1|NA|TRBJ1-1|NA
TGCAGCGTTGCCGAGGGACCCGAAGCTTTCTTT
CSVAEGPEAFF
>TRBV4-1|few|TRBJ2-7|TRBD2
TGCGCCAGCAGCCAAGATGTGGGACTAGCGGTATACGAGCAGTACTTC
CASSQDVGLAVYEQYF
>TRBV6-2/TRBV6-3|NA|TRBJ2-7|TRBD2
TGTGCCAGCAGCCCACAGGTCCATGGGGAGGGCGAGCAGTACTTC
CASSPQVHGEGEQYF
>TRBV5-1|few|TRBJ2-3|TRBD1
TGCGCCAGCAGCTTTGGACAGGGGGGGACAGATACGCAGTATTTT
CASSFGQGGTDTQYF
>TRBV6-1|NA|TRBJ2-7|TRBD1
TGTGCCAGCAAACCGGGACAGGGGGCTCGGCAGTACTTC
CASKPGQGARQYF
>TRBV29-1|NA|TRBJ2-7|TRBD2
TGCAGCGTTGAAGCGGGGGGGCCCAGCAATGAGCAGTACTTC
CSVEAGGPSNEQYF
>TRBV25-1|few|TRBJ1-2|NA
TGTGCCAGCGGGGGGTATGGGGACTATGGCTACACCTTC
CASGGYGDYGYTF
>TRBV29-1|NA|TRBJ1-4|NA
TGCAGCGTTGGACAGACAGCAGAAAAACTGTTTTTT
CSVGQTAEKLFF
>TRBV29-1|few|TRBJ2-7|NA
TGCAGCGTTGAACCCGGGACTGAGACCTACGAGCAGTACTTC
CSVEPGTETYEQYF
>TRBV20-1|few|TRBJ2-4|NA
TGCAGCCATAAACAGGGAGTTGGGACCAAAAACATTCAGTACTTC
CSHKQGVGTKNIQYF
>TRBV10-3|NA|TRBJ2-7|TRBD2
TGTGCCATCAGCGCTTCTCTAGCGGGCTTTACCTACGAGCAGTACTTC
CAISASLAGFTYEQYF
>TRBV2|few|TRBJ1-2|NA
TGTGCCAGCAGTGAAAATAAGGGTCGGAGCTATGGCTACACCTTC
CASSENKGRSYGYTF
>TRBV2|NA|TRBJ2-7|NA
TGTGCCAGCATCCCGGGCAGACCAGACGAGCAGTACTTC
CASIPGRPDEQYF
>TRBV3-1|once|TRBJ2-4|TRBD2
TGTGCCAGCAGCCAAGATCCCCGTACAGGGCTAACTAGCGGCATTCAGTACTTC
CASSQDPRTGLTSGIQYF
>TRBV27|NA|TRBJ2-7|TRBD1
TGTGCCAGCAGTTTTCGACAGGGCAGAAGCTCCTACGAGCAGTACTTC
CASSFRQGRSSYEQYF
>TRBV7-8|NA|TRBJ2-7|TRBD2
TGTGCCAGCAGCTTAGCGCATACTAGCGGGAACTCCTACGAGCAGTACTTC
CASSLAHTSGNSYEQYF
>TRBV25-1|many|TRBJ2-3|NA
TGTGCCAGCAGTGAAGATATCGGCACAGATACGCAGTATTTT
CASSEDIGTDTQYF
>TRBV9|few|TRBJ2-5|TRBD1
TGTGCCAGCAGCCCTCCGCCCGGGACAGGGTGGGAGACCCAGTACTTC
CASSPPPGTGWETQYF
>TRBV28|NA|TRBJ2-7|TRBD1
TGTGCCAGCAGTTTAATAGGGGTGGGGACAGGGGACTACGAGCAGTACTTC
CASSLIGVGTGDYEQYF
>TRBV20-1|NA|TRBJ1-2|NA
TGCAGTGCTAGGGTGGGGAGGGGGGTAGATGGCTACACCTTC
CSARVGRGVDGYTF
>TRBV7-9|NA|TRBJ2-3|TRBD2
TGTGCCAGCCTGCCGGCGGGAGGGACAGATACGCAGTATTTT
CASLPAGGTDTQYF
>TRBV28|few|TRBJ2-5|NA
TGTGCCAGCAGCCACCACGCGGACAGTGAGACCCAGTACTTC
CASSHHADSETQYF
>TRBV3-1|NA|TRBJ2-2|NA
TGTGCCAGCAGCCAAGTGGGGGGGCTATACACCGGGGAGCTGTTTTTT
CASSQVGGLYTGELFF
>TRBV29-1|NA|TRBJ2-2|NA
TGCAGCGCTCAAGGGCTGATGAACACCGGGGAGCTGTTTTTT
CSAQGLMNTGELFF
>TRBV12-3/TRBV12-4|NA|TRBJ1-2|NA
TGTGCCAGCAGTCCCTCCGACACCTATGGCTACACCTTC
CASSPSDTYGYTF